This T cell receptor beta chain is from a study of CD8 T cells in ankylosing spondylitis listed by TCRdb under 2017. In terms of the full investigation: T cell receptor beta repertoires were profiled in healthy donors and ankylosing spondylitis patients so that disease-linked TCR variants could be found. The whole study cohort included 108 healthy donors and 20 to 30 ankylosing spondylitis patients. Peripheral blood samples were taken, and synovial fluid was additionally collected from ankylosing spondylitis patients.

The sample was run on an Illumina HiSeq 2500. TCR beta libraries were prepared by quantitative 5'-RACE with molecular barcodes. The original methods were these. A new computational method, built on a probabilistic model of VDJ rearrangement, was used to identify disease-linked TCR variants. TCRdb reanalyzed the raw reads on its own, using fastp at Q25 for trimming and MiXCR for clone calling, and kept in-frame beta chains. Each CDR3 protein appears once, grouped with its most common genes and DNA. TCRdb's processing, not the authors', yielded these V and J calls. The sample table lists some 220,000 distinct CDR3 sequences, approximately 7.3% of them with a count of one. 12% to 15% of the sample is held by the ten biggest clonotypes. Summary of the overall study and its limitations: Significant enrichment of the disease-linked clones was reported in matched synovial fluid samples from ankylosing spondylitis patients. Some motif variants had previously been reported in the synovial fluid and blood of reactive arthritis patients, which suggests shared mechanisms of disease initiation. Blood from ankylosing spondylitis patients appeared to be characterized by a TCR beta motif made up of about 8 highly homologous amino acid variants. In peripheral blood, the disease-linked clones were found at relatively low frequencies and had a CD8+ phenotype.

This clonotype has at least ten counts. The antigen it recognizes is unknown. Within one base of it there is no much larger clone, and no base qualities were kept. The germline V gene (reference sequence) sets CDR1 to DFQATT and CDR2 to SNEGSKA. The CDR3 sequence holds 12 residues, the cysteine and phenylalanine included. The sequence is cut down to CDR3 DNA, 36 bases in frame from base 1. Specimen: blood, either unsorted or a sorted T cell fraction (not recorded which). The V gene is TRBV20-1 and the J gene is TRBJ1-2; the D gene is possibly TRBD1, with 6 bases matching. This TCR was recovered from a male donor with ankylosing spondylitis. The CDR3 protein sequence reads: CSPEQGRRGYTF. At the DNA level, the sequence is TGCAGCCCTGAACAGGGACGTCGTGGCTACACCTTC.